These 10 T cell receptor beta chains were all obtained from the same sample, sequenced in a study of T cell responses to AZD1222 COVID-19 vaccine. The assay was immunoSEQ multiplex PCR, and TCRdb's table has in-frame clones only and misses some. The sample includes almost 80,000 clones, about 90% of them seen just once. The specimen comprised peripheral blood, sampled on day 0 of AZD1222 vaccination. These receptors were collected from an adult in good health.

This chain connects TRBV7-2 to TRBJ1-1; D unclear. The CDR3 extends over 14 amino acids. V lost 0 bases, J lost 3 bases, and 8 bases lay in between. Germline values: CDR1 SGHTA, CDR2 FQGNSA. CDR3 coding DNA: TGTGCCAGCAGCTTAGCGCGGGGAGACACTGAAGCTTTCTTT. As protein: CASSLARGDTEAFF.

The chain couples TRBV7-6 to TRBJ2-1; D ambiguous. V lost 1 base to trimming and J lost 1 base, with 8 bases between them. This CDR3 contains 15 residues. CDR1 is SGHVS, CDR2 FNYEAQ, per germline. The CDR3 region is CASSLGGGSYNEQFF. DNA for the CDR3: TGTGCCAGCAGCTTAGGTGGTGGGTCCTACAATGAGCAGTTCTTC.

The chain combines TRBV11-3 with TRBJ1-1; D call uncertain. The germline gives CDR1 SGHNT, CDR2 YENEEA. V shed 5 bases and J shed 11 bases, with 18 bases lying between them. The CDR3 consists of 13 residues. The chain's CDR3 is CASSLRREEYAFF. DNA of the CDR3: TGTGCCAGCAGCCTCCGCCGAGAAGAATATGCTTTCTTT.

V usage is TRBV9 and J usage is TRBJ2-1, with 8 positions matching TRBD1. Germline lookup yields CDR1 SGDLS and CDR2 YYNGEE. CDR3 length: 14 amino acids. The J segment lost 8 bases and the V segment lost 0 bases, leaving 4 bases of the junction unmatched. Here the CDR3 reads CASSVGQGTHEQFF. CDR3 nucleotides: TGTGCCAGCAGCGTAGGACAGGGGACACATGAGCAGTTCTTC.

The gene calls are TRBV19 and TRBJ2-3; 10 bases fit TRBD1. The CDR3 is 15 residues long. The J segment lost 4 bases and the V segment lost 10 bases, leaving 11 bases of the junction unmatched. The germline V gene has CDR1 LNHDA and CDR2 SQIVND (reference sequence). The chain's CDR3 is CATRQGAVRADTQYF. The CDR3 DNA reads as TGTGCCACCAGACAGGGGGCAGTTCGGGCAGATACGCAGTATTTT.

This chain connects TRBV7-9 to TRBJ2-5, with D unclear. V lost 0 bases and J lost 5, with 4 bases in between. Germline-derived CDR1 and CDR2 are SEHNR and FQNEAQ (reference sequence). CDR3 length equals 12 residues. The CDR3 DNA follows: TGTGCCAGCAGCTTAGCGGGGGAGACCCAGTACTTC. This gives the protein CASSLAGETQYF.

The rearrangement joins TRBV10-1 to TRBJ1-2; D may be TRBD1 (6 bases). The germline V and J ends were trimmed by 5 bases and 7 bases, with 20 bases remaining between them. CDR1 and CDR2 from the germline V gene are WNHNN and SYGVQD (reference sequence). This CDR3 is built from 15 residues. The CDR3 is CASSHPFRDKVGYTF. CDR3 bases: TGCGCCAGCAGTCATCCATTCCGGGACAAGGTTGGCTACACCTTC.

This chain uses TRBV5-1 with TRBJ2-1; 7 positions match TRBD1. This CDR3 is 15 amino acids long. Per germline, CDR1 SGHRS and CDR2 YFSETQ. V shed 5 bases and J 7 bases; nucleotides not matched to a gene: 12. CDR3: CASSSETGWGNEQFF. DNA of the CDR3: TGCGCCAGCAGTTCCGAGACAGGGTGGGGGAATGAGCAGTTCTTC.

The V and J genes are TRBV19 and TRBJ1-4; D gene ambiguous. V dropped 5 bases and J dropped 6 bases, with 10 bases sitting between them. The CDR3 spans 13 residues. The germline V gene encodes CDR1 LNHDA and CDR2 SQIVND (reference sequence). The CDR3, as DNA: TGTGCCAGTAGTTTCAGGCTCCATGAAAAACTGTTTTTT. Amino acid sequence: CASSFRLHEKLFF.

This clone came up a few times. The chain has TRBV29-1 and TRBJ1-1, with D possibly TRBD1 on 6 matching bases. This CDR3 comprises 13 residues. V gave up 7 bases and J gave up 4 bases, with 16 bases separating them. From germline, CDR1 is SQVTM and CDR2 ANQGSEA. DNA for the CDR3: TGCAGCGCTAATAAGGGGGTTGGCACTGAAGCTTTCTTT. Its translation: CSANKGVGTEAFF. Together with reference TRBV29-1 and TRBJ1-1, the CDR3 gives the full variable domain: SAVISQKPSRDICQRGTSLTIQCQVDSQVTMMFWYRQQPGQSLTLIATANQGSEATYESGFVIDKFPISRPNLTFSTLTVSNMSPEDSSIYLCSANKGVGTEAFFGQGTRLTVV.